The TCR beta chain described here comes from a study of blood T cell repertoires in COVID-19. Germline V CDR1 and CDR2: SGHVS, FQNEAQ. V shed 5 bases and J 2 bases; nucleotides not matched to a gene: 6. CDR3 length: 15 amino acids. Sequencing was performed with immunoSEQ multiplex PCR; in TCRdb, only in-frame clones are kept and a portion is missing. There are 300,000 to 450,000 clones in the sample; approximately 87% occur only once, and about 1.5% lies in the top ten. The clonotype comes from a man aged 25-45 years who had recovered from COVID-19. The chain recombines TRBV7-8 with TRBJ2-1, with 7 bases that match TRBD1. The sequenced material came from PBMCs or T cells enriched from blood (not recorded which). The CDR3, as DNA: TGTGCCAGCAGCCCCCAGGGGGTCCCCTACAATGAGCAGTTCTTC. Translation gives CASSPQGVPYNEQFF.